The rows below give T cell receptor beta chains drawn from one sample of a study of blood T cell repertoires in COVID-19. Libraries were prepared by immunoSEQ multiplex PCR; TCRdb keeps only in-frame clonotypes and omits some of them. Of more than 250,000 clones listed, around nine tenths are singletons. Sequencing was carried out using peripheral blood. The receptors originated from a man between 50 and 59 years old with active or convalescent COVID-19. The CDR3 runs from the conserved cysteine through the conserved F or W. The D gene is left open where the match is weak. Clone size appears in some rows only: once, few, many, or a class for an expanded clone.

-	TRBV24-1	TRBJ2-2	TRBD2	TGTGCCACCAGTGTCAGCGGGGGGGCCAGTACCGGGGAGCTGTTTTTT	CATSVSGGASTGELFF
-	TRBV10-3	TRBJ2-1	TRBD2	TGTGCCATCAGTGCACCGGGACTAGCGAATGAGCAGTTCTTC	CAISAPGLANEQFF
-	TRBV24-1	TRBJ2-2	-	TGTGCCACCAGTGATACTGGCAGAGGGACCGGGGAGCTGTTTTTT	CATSDTGRGTGELFF
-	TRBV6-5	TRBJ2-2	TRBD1	TGTGCCAGCAGCCTAGGACAGGGGAGTACCGGGGAGCTGTTTTTT	CASSLGQGSTGELFF
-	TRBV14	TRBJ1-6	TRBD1	TGTGCCAGCAGCCAAGGAATCGTTCAGGGGGGAGCTTCCTATAATTCACCCCTCCACTTT	CASSQGIVQGGASYNSPLHF
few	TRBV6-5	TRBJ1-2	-	TGTGCCAGCAGAGCTTTCCTACAGGATGGCTATGGCTACACCTTC	CASRAFLQDGYGYTF
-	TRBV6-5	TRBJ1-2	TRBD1	TGTGCCAGCAGTTACACGGACAGGGGGTATGGCTACACCTTC	CASSYTDRGYGYTF
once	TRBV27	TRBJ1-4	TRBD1	TGTGCCAGCAGTTTGAGACAGGGTACCAATGAAAAACTGTTTTTT	CASSLRQGTNEKLFF
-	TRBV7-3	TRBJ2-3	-	TGTGCCAGCAGCTTACCTGGCACAGATACGCAGTATTTT	CASSLPGTDTQYF
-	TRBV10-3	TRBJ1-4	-	TGTGCCATCAGTGAGGGAGCTAATGAAAAACTGTTTTTT	CAISEGANEKLFF
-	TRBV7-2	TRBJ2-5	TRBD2	TGTGCCAGCAGCTTAGGGGGACTAGCGGGAGAGACCCAGTACTTC	CASSLGGLAGETQYF
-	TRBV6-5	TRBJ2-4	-	TGTGCCAGCAGCGGGGTTACCAAAAACATTCAGTACTTC	CASSGVTKNIQYF
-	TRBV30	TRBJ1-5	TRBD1	TGTGCCTGGAGAGGACAGGGTAGCAATCAGCCCCAGCATTTT	CAWRGQGSNQPQHF
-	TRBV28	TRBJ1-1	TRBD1	TGTGCCAGCCAAATCACAGGGGCCTACACTGAAGCTTTCTTT	CASQITGAYTEAFF
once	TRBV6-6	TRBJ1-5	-	TGTGCCAGCAGTCCTTACCCGGACAGAGACTATAGCAATCAGCCCCAGCATTTT	CASSPYPDRDYSNQPQHF
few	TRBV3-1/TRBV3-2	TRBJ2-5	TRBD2	TGTGCCAGCAGCCAAATAGCGGGAGGAGCGGGAGAGACCCAGTACTTC	CASSQIAGGAGETQYF
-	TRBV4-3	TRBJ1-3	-	TGCGCCAGCAGCCAACCGCCTGCAGGGGCGGGAAACACCATATATTTT	CASSQPPAGAGNTIYF
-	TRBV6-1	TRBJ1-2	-	TGTGCCAGCAGTGAATTGGGAGGGGTAGGAAACTATGGCTACACCTTC	CASSELGGVGNYGYTF
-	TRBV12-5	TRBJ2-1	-	TGTGGTCCACCGCCGGGGGGCGGCCATGAGCAGTTCTTC	CGPPPGGGHEQFF
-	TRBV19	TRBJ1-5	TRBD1	TGTGCCAGTAGTTCCGGGACAGGTAGGAGTCCCCAGCATTTT	CASSSGTGRSPQHF
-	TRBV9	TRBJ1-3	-	TGTGCCAGCAGCGGAGGAGACAGTGTCTCAGACACCATATATTTT	CASSGGDSVSDTIYF
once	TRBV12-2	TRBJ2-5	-	TGTGCAAGTCGCTTAAATGGTCGGGGCGTCGCGGGAGTCGTAGAGACCCAGTACTTC	CASRLNGRGVAGVVETQYF
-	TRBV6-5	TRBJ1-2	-	TGTGCCAGCAGTTTCCCGGGAGCCTTCTACACCTTC	CASSFPGAFYTF
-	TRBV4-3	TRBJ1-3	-	TGCGCCAGCAGCCAAGATATGAGGGATGGAAACACCATATATTTT	CASSQDMRDGNTIYF
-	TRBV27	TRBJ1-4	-	TGTGCCAGCAGTCCGGACAGCTACCTTGAAAAACTGTTTTTT	CASSPDSYLEKLFF
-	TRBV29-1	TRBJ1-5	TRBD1	TGCAGCGTTGAGGGACAGGGGATTAATCAGCCCCAGCATTTT	CSVEGQGINQPQHF
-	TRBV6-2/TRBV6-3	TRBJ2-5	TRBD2	TGTGCCAGCAGTGTCCCTCTAGCGGGGAAGGAGACCCAGTACTTC	CASSVPLAGKETQYF
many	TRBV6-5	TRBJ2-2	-	TGTGCCAGCAAGGCAGAGCGGGACACCGGGGAGCTGTTTTTT	CASKAERDTGELFF
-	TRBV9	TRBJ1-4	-	TGTGCCAGCAGCGTAGGAGGGGGAACTAATGAAAAACTGTTTTTT	CASSVGGGTNEKLFF
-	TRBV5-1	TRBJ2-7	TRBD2	TGCGCCAGCAGCTTATTCCTAGCGGGAGAGGAGGAGCAGTACTTC	CASSLFLAGEEEQYF
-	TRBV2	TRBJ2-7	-	TGTGCCAGCAGTGAAGTGCAGGGCGAGCAGTACTTC	CASSEVQGEQYF
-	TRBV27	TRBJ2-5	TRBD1	TGTGCCAGCAGTAAACAGGGGGCGGCCCAAGAGACCCAGTACTTC	CASSKQGAAQETQYF
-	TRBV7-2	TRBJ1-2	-	TGTGCCAGCAGCTTAGTAATGCGGGGGAACTATGGCTACACCTTC	CASSLVMRGNYGYTF
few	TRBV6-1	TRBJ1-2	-	TGTGCCAGCAGTGAAGTTCCAGACTATGGCTACACCTTC	CASSEVPDYGYTF